Listed here are 28 T cell receptor beta chains from one sample, sequenced in a study of blood T cell repertoires in COVID-19. The method was immunoSEQ multiplex PCR; TCRdb's version includes in-frame clones alone and lacks a portion of them. Among about 220,000 clones, roughly 80% were seen once, and the ten largest hold approximately 5.3%. Sequencing was carried out using peripheral blood. Source of these receptors: a human donor in a cohort sampled during active COVID-19.

The chain uses TRBV7-2 and TRBJ2-1; TRBD1 matches at 9 bases. CDR1 and CDR2 (germline): SGHTA, FQGNSA. The ends lost 2 bases at V and 3 bases at J; junction bases unmatched: 8. The CDR3 covers 17 residues. This CDR3 is CASSLTQRDRDYNEQFF. The DNA of the CDR3 is TGTGCCAGCAGCTTAACCCAGCGGGACAGGGACTACAATGAGCAGTTCTTC.

The chain employs TRBV7-2 and TRBJ1-1; the match to TRBD1 covers 7 bases. The ends lost 5 bases at V and 4 bases at J; junction bases unmatched: 4. This CDR3 is built from 13 residues. Germline lookup yields CDR1 SGHTA and CDR2 FQGNSA. CDR3 region: CASSPNRGTEAFF. The CDR3 nucleotides are TGTGCCAGCAGCCCCAACAGGGGCACTGAAGCTTTCTTT. Combining the CDR3 with reference TRBV7-2 and TRBJ1-1 gives the whole variable domain GAGVSQSPSNKVTEKGKDVELRCDPISGHTALYWYRQSLGQGLEFLIYFQGNSAPDKSGLPSDRFSAERTGGSVSTLTIQRTQQEDSAVYLCASSPNRGTEAFFGQGTRLTVV.

This clone was recorded a few times. This chain connects TRBV7-9 to TRBJ2-7; 7 bases map to TRBD1. The germline V gene has CDR1 SEHNR and CDR2 FQNEAQ (reference sequence). Germline trimming cut 5 bases from V and 12 bases from J; bases unmatched to any gene: 19. This CDR3 has 15 residues. The CDR3 reads CASSHDVTGLLRMYF. DNA for the CDR3: TGTGCCAGCAGCCACGATGTGACAGGGCTCCTACGTATGTACTTC.

V and J are TRBV7-2 and TRBJ1-6, with a weak D call TRBD1 (5 bases). Trimming took 1 base from V and 7 from J, leaving 11 bases between them. The CDR3 sequence is 15 residues long. Germline lookup yields CDR1 SGHTA and CDR2 FQGNSA. Here the CDR3 reads CASSLVGGFNSPLHF. The CDR3 DNA sequence: TGTGCCAGCAGCTTAGTCGGGGGTTTCAATTCACCCCTCCACTTT.

This clone was detected only a few times. The V gene is TRBV28, the J gene TRBJ2-7; possible D gene TRBD1, 7 bases. This CDR3 region has 16 residues. Germline CDR1 is MDHEN and CDR2 is SYDVKM. Trimming took 3 bases from V and 0 from J, leaving 15 bases between them. This CDR3 is CASSLGAGTDSYEQYF. In DNA form, the CDR3 reads TGTGCCAGCAGTTTGGGGGCGGGGACAGACTCCTACGAGCAGTACTTC. The full variable domain, with the rest looked up from reference TRBV28 and TRBJ2-7, is DVKVTQSSRYLVKRTGEKVFLECVQDMDHENMFWYRQDPGLGLRLIYFSYDVKMKEKGDIPEGYSVSREKKERFSLILESASTNQTSMYLCASSLGAGTDSYEQYFGPGTRLTVT.

The rearrangement joins TRBV27 to TRBJ2-3; TRBD2 agrees at 10 bases. After removal of 5 bases from V and 7 bases from J, the junction contained 12 bases not matched to a gene. CDR3 length: 16 amino acids. The germline V gene encodes CDR1 MNHEY and CDR2 SMNVEV (reference sequence). CDR3 protein: CASSPRASGSWNTQYF. In nucleotides, the CDR3 is TGTGCCAGCAGTCCCCGGGCTAGCGGGAGTTGGAATACGCAGTATTTT.

The rearrangement uses TRBV9 and TRBJ1-5; 7 positions match TRBD1. Per the germline V gene, CDR1 is SGDLS and CDR2 is YYNGEE. The CDR3 contains 13 residues. Trimming at V came to 2 bases and at J to 5 bases, leaving 1 base not matched to a gene. Written as DNA, the CDR3 is TGTGCCAGCAGCGTCAGGGGGGATCAGCCCCAGCATTTT. It is translated as CASSVRGDQPQHF.

The V call is TRBV5-6, the J call TRBJ1-5; 8 bases match TRBD1. With V trimmed by 4 bases and J by 9 bases, 6 bases remained unmatched. The CDR3 sequence is 13 residues long. From germline, CDR1 is SGHDT and CDR2 YYEEEE. The CDR3 protein is CASSGFGTGPQHF. The CDR3 DNA reads as TGTGCCAGCAGCGGATTCGGGACAGGGCCCCAGCATTTT.

This clone was found once. The CDR3 region is CASSIVAGEGDTQYF. The DNA for the CDR3 is TGTGCCAGTAGTATAGTGGCGGGAGAGGGAGATACGCAGTATTTT. This sequence joins TRBV19 and TRBJ2-3; 7 nucleotides align to TRBD2. CDR3 length: 15 residues. Germline CDR1 reads LNHDA; CDR2 reads SQIVND (reference sequence). V shed 1 base and J 5 bases; nucleotides not matched to a gene: 6. The full variable domain, with the rest looked up from reference TRBV19 and TRBJ2-3, is DGGITQSPKYLFRKEGQNVTLSCEQNLNHDAMYWYRQDPGQGLRLIYYSQIVNDFQKGDIAEGYSVSREKKESFPLTVTSAQKNPTAFYLCASSIVAGEGDTQYFGPGTRLTVL.

V is TRBV7-9 and J is TRBJ1-2; 8 nucleotides line up with TRBD1. This CDR3 is built from 15 residues. The germline gives CDR1 SEHNR, CDR2 FQNEAQ (reference sequence). The V and J ends lost 5 bases and 4 bases, in that order; junction bases with no gene match: 9. The CDR3 protein is CASSPWTGSSYGYTF. The CDR3 nucleotides read TGTGCCAGCAGCCCCTGGACAGGGAGCTCCTATGGCTACACCTTC.

This rearrangement joins TRBV6-1 to TRBJ2-3; D possibly corresponds to TRBD1 (5 bases). This CDR3 contains 15 residues. The germline gives CDR1 MNHNS, CDR2 SASEGT. V lost 3 bases and J lost 2, with 12 bases in between. CDR3 loop: CASSEGRAYTDTQYF. The CDR3 DNA reads as TGTGCCAGCAGTGAGGGCAGGGCATACACAGATACGCAGTATTTT.

The chain joins TRBV28 to TRBJ1-1; TRBD1 agrees at 7 bases. The J segment lost 3 bases and the V segment lost 10 bases, leaving 5 bases of the junction unmatched. The CDR3 has 12 amino acids. Germline CDR1 and CDR2: MDHEN and SYDVKM. Written as DNA, the CDR3 is TGTGCCACCTGGGACAGATACACTGAAGCTTTCTTT. It specifies CATWDRYTEAFF.

This clone was detected a few times. The chain has TRBV27 and TRBJ2-7; a possible D gene is TRBD2 (6 bases). The length of the CDR3 is 14 residues. Germline V gene sequence: CDR1 MNHEY, CDR2 SMNVEV (reference sequence). Trimming took off 6 bases at V and 6 bases at J, with 18 bases between the two ends. The CDR3 coding sequence is TGTGCCAGCAGCTGGGTAGGCCGCGGGGTCGAGCAGTACTTC. This gives the protein CASSWVGRGVEQYF.

This clone showed up just a few times. The chain recombines TRBV3-1 (or the pseudogene TRBV3-2) with TRBJ1-4; tentative D call: TRBD1 (5 bases). Germline loops: CDR1 LGHDT, CDR2 YNNKEL (reference sequence). The length of the CDR3 is 15 residues. The V gene lost 4 bases and the J gene lost 0 bases, with 9 bases spanning the gap. As DNA, the CDR3 is TGTGCCAGCAGCCCGGACACTGCAACTAATGAAAAACTGTTTTTT. As protein: CASSPDTATNEKLFF.

This clone came up a few times. The chain links TRBV10-1 to TRBJ2-4; TRBD2 matches at 7 bases. After removal of 4 bases from V and 1 base from J, the junction contained 10 bases not matched to a gene. This CDR3 spans 17 amino acids. CDR1 is WNHNN, CDR2 SYGVQD, per germline (reference sequence). CDR3 region: CASSAGGPGLAKNIQYF. The CDR3 nucleotides read TGCGCCAGCAGTGCGGGGGGACCCGGGTTGGCCAAAAACATTCAGTACTTC.

DNA for the CDR3: TGTGCCAGCAGTTATAAAAGCGGGAGGGCCAATGAGCAGTTCTTC. Protein sequence: CASSYKSGRANEQFF. The chain is built from TRBV27 and TRBJ2-1, with TRBD2 matching over 10 bases. The germline V gene encodes CDR1 MNHEY and CDR2 SMNVEV (reference sequence). The CDR3 length is 15 residues. V gave up 4 bases and J gave up 6 bases; unmatched junction bases: 6.

The chain links TRBV6-2 or TRBV6-3 to TRBJ1-1, with TRBD1 as a possible D gene (6 bases). Per the germline V gene, CDR1 is MNHEY and CDR2 is SVGEGT. Trimming pared 2 bases from V and 1 base from J, leaving 8 bases between. This CDR3 spans 14 amino acids. CDR3 protein: CASSYTGRNTEAFF. The CDR3 DNA reads TGTGCCAGCAGTTACACAGGGAGGAACACTGAAGCTTTCTTT.

The chain uses TRBV21-1 and TRBJ1-2; TRBD1 reflects the table's D call only, with no check against the DNA. TRBV21-1 is assigned pseudogene status. The CDR3 length is 15 residues. The CDR3 spells CASSNLGTGRDGYTF. In DNA, the CDR3 is TGTGCCAGCAGCAACCTGGGGACAGGGAGGGATGGCTACACCTTC.

This chain uses TRBV28 with TRBJ1-3; 9 bases are a match to TRBD1. Germline CDR1 MDHEN, CDR2 SYDVKM. This CDR3 contains 17 residues. The junction had 9 bases not matched to a gene; V was cut back by 4 bases and J by 2 bases. CDR3 nucleotide sequence: TGTGCCAGCAGTTCCCACCCAGGGACAGGGACTGGAAACACCATATATTTT. Translating gives CASSSHPGTGTGNTIYF. Based on the CDR3 plus reference TRBV28 and TRBJ1-3, the full variable domain is DVKVTQSSRYLVKRTGEKVFLECVQDMDHENMFWYRQDPGLGLRLIYFSYDVKMKEKGDIPEGYSVSREKKERFSLILESASTNQTSMYLCASSSHPGTGTGNTIYFGEGSWLTVV.

This clone was observed a few times. The chain has TRBV7-9 and TRBJ1-2, with 7 bases identical to TRBD1. Germline trimming cut 2 bases from V and 9 bases from J; bases unmatched to any gene: 9. This CDR3 is 14 amino acids long. The V gene's germline CDR1 is SEHNR and CDR2 FQNEAQ (reference sequence). The CDR3 reads CASSLSQGGPRYTF. The CDR3 DNA is TGTGCCAGCAGCTTATCCCAAGGGGGCCCACGCTACACCTTC.

The rearrangement links TRBV28 to TRBJ1-2; 10 bases are shared with TRBD1. Germline trimming cut 3 bases from V and 8 bases from J; bases unmatched to any gene: 6. The germline V gene has CDR1 MDHEN and CDR2 SYDVKM. The CDR3 is made up of 14 amino acids. Written as DNA, the CDR3 is TGTGCCAGCAGTTTGGGGACAGGGGCTAGAGGCTACACCTTC. Its translation: CASSLGTGARGYTF.

This rearrangement joins TRBV2 to TRBJ1-3; no clear D gene. The CDR3 loop spans 15 amino acids. In germline, CDR1 is SNHLY, CDR2 FYNNEI. V was pared by 2 bases and J by 0 bases, with 8 bases between. The CDR3: CASSEPGYSGNTIYF. CDR3 bases: TGTGCCAGCAGTGAACCCGGGTACTCTGGAAACACCATATATTTT.

Written as DNA, the CDR3 is TGTGCCAGCAGGGACGGACAGGACCAAACTAATGAAAAACTGTTTTTT. Translated, it gives CASRDGQDQTNEKLFF. This sequence joins TRBV2 and TRBJ1-4; 7 nucleotides line up with TRBD1. The junction had 8 bases not matched to a gene; V was cut back by 6 bases and J by 1 base. The CDR3 runs to 16 residues. In germline, CDR1 is SNHLY, CDR2 FYNNEI.

The V and J genes are TRBV28 and TRBJ2-7, with 8 nucleotides matching TRBD1. Trimming cost V 2 bases and J 8 bases; bases outside gene matches: 8. The CDR3 is made up of 14 amino acids. From germline, CDR1 is MDHEN and CDR2 SYDVKM. CDR3 loop: CASSLRTGLRQQYF. DNA for the CDR3: TGTGCCAGCAGTTTAAGGACAGGGCTACGACAGCAGTACTTC.

This clone was seen a handful of times. The chain employs TRBV27 and TRBJ1-1; 7 positions match TRBD1. This CDR3 has 11 residues. Germline V CDR1 and CDR2: MNHEY, SMNVEV (reference sequence). The junction had 3 bases not matched to a gene; V was cut back by 6 bases and J by 8 bases. The CDR3 loop is CASRTGPEAFF. CDR3 in DNA: TGTGCCAGCAGGACAGGGCCAGAAGCTTTCTTT.

This clone was found a few times. A read error is possible here, since a much larger clone lies one base away. Other DNA sequences in the sample encode the same CDR3. The chain combines TRBV9 with TRBJ2-7; 9 positions agree with TRBD2. Germline loops: CDR1 SGDLS, CDR2 YYNGEE. The CDR3 is 17 residues long. V shed 10 bases and J 3 bases; nucleotides not matched to a gene: 20. CDR3 nucleotides: TGTGCCCGCCGCGTAGAGGGGGGGCTAGCGGGGTTCTACGAGCAGTACTTC. This translates into CARRVEGGLAGFYEQYF.

The J gene is TRBJ1-3, the V gene TRBV9; D is undetermined. In germline, CDR1 is SGDLS, CDR2 YYNGEE. The CDR3 is 15 residues long. V shed 0 bases and J shed 2 bases, with 9 bases lying between them. The CDR3 is CASSVASGAGNTIYF. CDR3 sequence (DNA): TGTGCCAGCAGCGTAGCATCCGGGGCTGGAAACACCATATATTTT. Drawing the rest from reference TRBV9 and TRBJ1-3, the complete variable domain is DSGVTQTPKHLITATGQRVTLRCSPRSGDLSVYWYQQSLDQGLQFLIQYYNGEERAKGNILERFSAQQFPDLHSELNLSSLELGDSALYFCASSVASGAGNTIYFGEGSWLTVV.

This chain uses TRBV19 with TRBJ2-7; 8 nucleotides match TRBD1. From germline, CDR1 is LNHDA and CDR2 SQIVND (reference sequence). The CDR3 spans 13 residues. J lost 2 bases, V lost 7 bases, and 4 bases had no gene match. Here the CDR3 reads CASIGQGPYEQYF. CDR3 DNA: TGTGCCAGTATCGGACAGGGTCCCTACGAGCAGTACTTC. The entire variable domain, with the rest obtained from reference TRBV19 and TRBJ2-7, is as follows: DGGITQSPKYLFRKEGQNVTLSCEQNLNHDAMYWYRQDPGQGLRLIYYSQIVNDFQKGDIAEGYSVSREKKESFPLTVTSAQKNPTAFYLCASIGQGPYEQYFGPGTRLTVT.